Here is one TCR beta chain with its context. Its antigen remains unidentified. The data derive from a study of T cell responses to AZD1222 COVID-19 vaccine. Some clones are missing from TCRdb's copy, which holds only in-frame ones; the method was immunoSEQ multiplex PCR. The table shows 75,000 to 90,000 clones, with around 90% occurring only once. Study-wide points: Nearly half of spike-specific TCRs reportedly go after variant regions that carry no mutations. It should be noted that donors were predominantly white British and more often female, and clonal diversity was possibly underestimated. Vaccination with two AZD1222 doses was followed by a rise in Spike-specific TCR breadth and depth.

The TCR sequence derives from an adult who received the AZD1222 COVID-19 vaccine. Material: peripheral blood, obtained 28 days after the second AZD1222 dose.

The CDR3 region has the DNA TGTGCCAGCAGTTTAGGAGCAGGGGGCACTAATTCACCCCTCCACTTT. The encoded protein is CASSLGAGGTNSPLHF. V usage is TRBV28 and J usage is TRBJ1-6, with 8 bases matching TRBD1. V was pared by 2 bases and J by 6 bases, with 6 bases of the junction left unmatched. CDR1 and CDR2 from the germline V gene are MDHEN and SYDVKM. This CDR3 has 16 residues.